This is a list of T cell receptor beta chains from one sample in a study of T cells in Graves' hyperthyroidism and ophthalmopathy. A single record per CDR3 protein comes from TCRdb applying MiXCR to the multiplex PCR reads. Of fewer than 250,000 distinct CDR3 sequences listed, almost 25% are singletons. Sequencing was performed on blood. The receptors originated from a woman aged 40 to 50 with Graves' ophthalmopathy. Both conserved end residues are trimmed from each CDR3. The order of the fields is J gene, V gene, CDR3 length, CDR3 protein.

TRBJ1-2,TRBV12-3/TRBV12-4,12,ASSPDRVGFGYT
TRBJ2-5,TRBV24-1,13,ATRCAPYNIETQY
TRBJ2-4,TRBV7-9,14,ASSLLTGIAKNIQY
TRBJ1-1,TRBV9,11,ASSVAAGTEAF
TRBJ2-7,TRBV20-1,10,SASNLVYEQY
TRBJ2-5,TRBV12-5,11,ASGLRGRETQY
TRBJ2-2,TRBV6-1,14,ASRRVAGGNTGELF
TRBJ2-7,TRBV18,10,ASSLQGMEQY
TRBJ2-5,TRBV5-8,10,ASSSTGQTQY
TRBJ1-1,TRBV12-3/TRBV12-4,12,ASSFLGPGTEAF
TRBJ1-5,TRBV19,13,ASSMAGAGNQPQH
TRBJ1-1,TRBV20-1,15,SARDMAGGLLVPEAF
TRBJ1-1,TRBV28,14,ASSLTRTGGGTEAF
TRBJ1-5,TRBV5-1,14,ASSPQAGAGNQPQH
TRBJ2-7,TRBV20-1,11,SAARDGTYEQY
TRBJ1-5,TRBV20-1,11,SAITRGDQPQH
TRBJ2-5,TRBV28,13,ASSHTAGLAETQY
TRBJ2-5,TRBV28,14,ASSARDRGHQETQY
TRBJ1-5,TRBV6-1,12,ASSRRDTNQPQH
TRBJ1-6,TRBV12-3/TRBV12-4,10,ASSFHNSPLH
TRBJ2-5,TRBV4-2,14,ASSQDQQRGGETQY
TRBJ1-2,TRBV28,16,ASSFPGVRSVDYYGYT
TRBJ2-5,TRBV19,10,ANLDREETQY
TRBJ2-2,TRBV6-1,11,ASSTGAVGELF
TRBJ2-7,TRBV7-2,13,ASSLSQGAPYEQY
TRBJ1-1,TRBV4-2,15,ASSKGTTGLMNTEAF
TRBJ2-7,TRBV7-2,13,ASSLAGQGVYEQY
TRBJ2-2,TRBV6-1,12,ASRGSETGGELF
TRBJ2-7,TRBV6-1,13,ASRVQGQGVHEQY
TRBJ2-7,TRBV14,11,ASSLGTTGEQY
TRBJ2-2,TRBV3-1,15,ASSQGVWGLAAGELF
TRBJ2-6,TRBV6-5,12,ATSFGVGANVLT
TRBJ1-1,TRBV6-1,10,ASEQRESQAF
TRBJ1-5,TRBV6-2/TRBV6-3,13,ASSYSQGSNQPQH
TRBJ2-5,TRBV19,16,ASSIKGPGYGTRETQY
TRBJ2-7,TRBV4-1,14,ASSQGMDRERREQY
TRBJ1-1,TRBV30,11,AWSLRTGPEAF
TRBJ2-5,TRBV6-2/TRBV6-3,11,ASATSGQETQY
TRBJ2-5,TRBV15,13,ASSQTSGGIETQY
TRBJ1-1,TRBV6-5,10,ASSPLGNEAF
TRBJ1-3,TRBV18,15,ASSPGTGGASGNTIY
TRBJ2-7,TRBV27,15,ASSPEIGGTAITRGY
TRBJ1-1,TRBV5-1,10,ASSPEGRVSF
TRBJ1-1,TRBV12-3/TRBV12-4,13,ASSLGAGRSTEAF
TRBJ2-7,TRBV6-7,14,ASSYSNGTGRYEQY
TRBJ2-2,TRBV11-1,13,VSSLMDTLTGELF
TRBJ2-7,TRBV20-1,14,SARDTRLGRYDEQY
TRBJ2-2,TRBV12-3/TRBV12-4,13,ASSGWRLNTGELF
TRBJ2-7,TRBV14,13,ASSQVSSGNYEQY
TRBJ1-2,TRBV12-3/TRBV12-4,10,ASSFEHYGYT
TRBJ2-7,TRBV11-1,16,ASSNTGTSELTSYEQY
TRBJ2-7,TRBV6-2/TRBV6-3,12,ASSYRRPNNEQY
TRBJ1-5,TRBV6-1,13,ASKRDSGIDQPQH